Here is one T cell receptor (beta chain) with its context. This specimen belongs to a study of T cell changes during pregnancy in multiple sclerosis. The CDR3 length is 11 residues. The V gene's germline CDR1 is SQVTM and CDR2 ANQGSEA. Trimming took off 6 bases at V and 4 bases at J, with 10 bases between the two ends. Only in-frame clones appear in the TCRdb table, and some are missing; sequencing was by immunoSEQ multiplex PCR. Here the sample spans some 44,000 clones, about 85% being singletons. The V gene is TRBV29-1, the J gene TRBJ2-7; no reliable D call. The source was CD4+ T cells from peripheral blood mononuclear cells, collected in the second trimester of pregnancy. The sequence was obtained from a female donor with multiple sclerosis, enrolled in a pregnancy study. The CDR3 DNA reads TGCAGCGTCGGAAACGGGTACGAGCAGTACTTC. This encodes CSVGNGYEQYF.